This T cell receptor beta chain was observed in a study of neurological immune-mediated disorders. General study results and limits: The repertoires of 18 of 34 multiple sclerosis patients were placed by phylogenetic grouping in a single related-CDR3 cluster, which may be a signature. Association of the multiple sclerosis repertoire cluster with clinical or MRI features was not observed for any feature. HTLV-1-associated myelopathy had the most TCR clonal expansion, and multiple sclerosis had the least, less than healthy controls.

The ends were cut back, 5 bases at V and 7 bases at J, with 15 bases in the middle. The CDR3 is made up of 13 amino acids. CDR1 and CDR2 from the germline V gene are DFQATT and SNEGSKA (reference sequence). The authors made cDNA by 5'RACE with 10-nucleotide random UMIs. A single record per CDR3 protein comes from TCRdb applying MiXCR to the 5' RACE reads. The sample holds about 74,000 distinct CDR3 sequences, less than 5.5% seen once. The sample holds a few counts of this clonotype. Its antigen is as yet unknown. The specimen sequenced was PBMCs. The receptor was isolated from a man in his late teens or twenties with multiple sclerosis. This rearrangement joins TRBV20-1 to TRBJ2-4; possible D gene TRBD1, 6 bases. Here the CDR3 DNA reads TGCAGTGCTTACCGGGAAAGGGGGAACATTCAGTACTTC. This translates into CSAYRERGNIQYF.